Listed below are T cell receptor beta chains from one sample, sequenced in a study of T cell responses to AZD1222 COVID-19 vaccine. Measured with immunoSEQ multiplex PCR; TCRdb has only the in-frame clones, and not every one. The table shows over 100,000 clones, with 80% to 90% occurring only once. The material sequenced was peripheral blood, taken on day 0 of AZD1222 vaccination. The source is an adult in good health. Each CDR3 is given with its conserved first and last residue. D genes are given only for firm matches. Not every row has a clone size; where given, it reads once, few, many or a size class.

d_gene,abundance,v_gene,j_gene,CDR3aa,CDR3nt
NA,NA,TRBV6-6,TRBJ1-5,CAGGQYNQPQHF,TGTGCCGGAGGGCAGTATAATCAGCCCCAGCATTTT
NA,NA,TRBV28,TRBJ2-1,CASTGWRLSYNEQFF,TGTGCCAGCACAGGGTGGCGCCTTTCCTACAATGAGCAGTTCTTC
NA,NA,TRBV28,TRBJ1-6,CASSLADNSPLHF,TGTGCCAGCAGTTTAGCGGATAATTCACCCCTCCACTTT
NA,NA,TRBV19,TRBJ1-2,CASSLQRGANYGYTF,TGTGCCAGTAGTCTCCAGAGGGGCGCTAACTATGGCTACACCTTC
NA,NA,TRBV15,TRBJ2-5,CATSRDPNSLETQYF,TGTGCCACCAGCAGAGATCCGAACTCCCTGGAGACCCAGTACTTC
NA,NA,TRBV5-1,TRBJ2-7,CASSLGWQGYEQYF,TGCGCCAGCAGCTTGGGTTGGCAGGGCTACGAGCAGTACTTC
NA,NA,TRBV28,TRBJ2-5,CASSFPTAWAQETQYF,TGTGCCAGCAGTTTCCCCACGGCCTGGGCTCAAGAGACCCAGTACTTC
NA,NA,TRBV29-1,TRBJ1-1,CSVSTGGTEAFF,TGCAGCGTTTCAACCGGGGGGACTGAAGCTTTCTTT
NA,once,TRBV19,TRBJ2-3,CASNKGTVSTDTQYF,TGTGCCAGTAACAAAGGGACCGTCAGCACAGATACGCAGTATTTT
NA,NA,TRBV14,TRBJ1-3,CASSQVSVGNTIYF,TGTGCCAGCAGCCAAGTCAGTGTTGGAAACACCATATATTTT
NA,NA,TRBV15,TRBJ2-5,CATSRPYETQYF,TGTGCCACCAGCAGGCCGTATGAGACCCAGTACTTC
NA,NA,TRBV4-2,TRBJ2-1,CASSQMNEQFF,TGTGCCAGCAGCCAAATGAATGAGCAGTTCTTC
NA,NA,TRBV18,TRBJ1-1,CASSPQVNTEAFF,TGTGCCAGCTCACCTCAGGTGAACACTGAAGCTTTCTTT
NA,NA,TRBV28,TRBJ1-2,CASQRGLDYGYTF,TGTGCCTCACAGCGGGGACTGGACTATGGCTACACCTTC
TRBD2,once,TRBV20-1,TRBJ2-1,CSAKREVEQFF,TGCAGTGCTAAGCGGGAGGTGGAGCAGTTCTTC
NA,NA,TRBV7-8,TRBJ1-1,CASSLQGNTEAFF,TGTGCCAGCAGCCTACAGGGTAACACTGAAGCTTTCTTT
NA,NA,TRBV11-1,TRBJ1-1,CASSLVIGSTEAFF,TGTGCCAGCAGCTTAGTAATCGGATCCACTGAAGCTTTCTTT
NA,NA,TRBV5-5,TRBJ2-1,CASSLVAPEQFF,TGTGCCAGCAGCTTGGTAGCGCCGGAGCAGTTCTTC
TRBD2,NA,TRBV5-1,TRBJ2-1,CASSLVTSGRGNEQFF,TGCGCCAGCAGCTTGGTAACTAGCGGGAGAGGGAATGAGCAGTTCTTC
NA,NA,TRBV10-3,TRBJ1-1,CATGGRRNTEAFF,TGTGCCACGGGAGGCCGCCGGAACACTGAAGCTTTCTTT
NA,once,TRBV7-6,TRBJ2-2,CASSLARNTGELFF,TGTGCCAGCAGCTTAGCCCGAAACACCGGGGAGCTGTTTTTT
NA,NA,TRBV28,TRBJ2-5,CASSLGGAAQETQYF,TGTGCCAGCAGTTTGGGGGGGGCAGCACAAGAGACCCAGTACTTC
NA,NA,TRBV28,TRBJ1-1,CASSLGANTEAFF,TGTGCCAGCAGTTTGGGAGCGAACACTGAAGCTTTCTTT
TRBD1,NA,TRBV5-4,TRBJ1-6,CASSLSAGGINSPLHF,TGTGCCAGCAGCTTGTCGGCAGGGGGGATTAATTCACCCCTCCACTTT
NA,once,TRBV19,TRBJ1-5,CASSIDNKPQHF,TGTGCCAGTAGTATAGATAATAAGCCCCAGCATTTT
NA,NA,TRBV15,TRBJ2-1,CATSRVRNEQFF,TGTGCCACCAGCAGAGTACGTAATGAGCAGTTCTTC
TRBD1,NA,TRBV7-6,TRBJ2-3,CASSRRDRGSDTQYF,TGTGCCAGCAGCCGCCGGGACAGGGGATCAGATACGCAGTATTTT
NA,NA,TRBV28,TRBJ2-1,CASSLPLVSEQFF,TGTGCCAGCAGTTTGCCCCTAGTGAGTGAGCAGTTCTTC
NA,NA,TRBV19,TRBJ1-5,CASSIGDGGWSNQPQHF,TGTGCCAGTAGTATAGGGGATGGGGGGTGGAGCAATCAGCCCCAGCATTTT
TRBD1,once,TRBV28,TRBJ2-1,CASSTGGKTQFF,TGTGCCAGCAGCACAGGGGGCAAAACGCAGTTCTTC
NA,NA,TRBV7-9,TRBJ2-3,CASRPGQLRTDTQYF,TGTGCCAGCAGACCCGGACAGCTTCGCACAGATACGCAGTATTTT
NA,NA,TRBV24-1,TRBJ2-1,CATSDSTGYNEQFF,TGTGCCACCAGTGATTCCACAGGTTACAATGAGCAGTTCTTC
NA,NA,TRBV12-2,TRBJ2-1,CASEGNGTVRGEQFF,TGTGCCTCTGAAGGAAATGGGACAGTACGGGGTGAGCAGTTCTTC
NA,NA,TRBV11-2,TRBJ1-3,CASSPPPEQGAGNTIYF,TGTGCCAGCAGCCCACCTCCCGAACAGGGAGCTGGAAACACCATATATTTT
NA,NA,TRBV5-4,TRBJ1-1,CASSLVLNTEAFF,TGTGCCAGCAGCTTGGTATTAAACACTGAAGCTTTCTTT
TRBD2,once,TRBV27,TRBJ2-1,CASGTSGFGEQFF,TGTGCCAGCGGGACTAGCGGGTTCGGTGAGCAGTTCTTC
NA,NA,TRBV5-6,TRBJ2-5,CASSWARGETQYF,TGTGCCAGCAGCTGGGCCCGCGGGGAGACCCAGTACTTC
NA,NA,TRBV27,TRBJ2-5,CAGSSPSDGQGETQYF,TGTGCCGGCAGTTCTCCATCCGATGGGCAGGGTGAGACCCAGTACTTC
NA,NA,TRBV28,TRBJ2-1,CASRPPQPYNEQFF,TGTGCCAGCAGGCCCCCACAGCCGTACAATGAGCAGTTCTTC
TRBD1,NA,TRBV28,TRBJ1-1,CASSLIGTGKTEAFF,TGTGCCAGCAGTTTGATTGGGACAGGGAAAACTGAAGCTTTCTTT
TRBD1,NA,TRBV6-5,TRBJ1-2,CASSSDRGRNTF,TGTGCCAGCAGTTCGGACAGGGGAAGGAACACCTTC
TRBD2,NA,TRBV5-1,TRBJ2-3,CASTVGLGTDTQYF,TGCGCCAGCACCGTGGGACTAGGAACAGATACGCAGTATTTT
NA,NA,TRBV29-1,TRBJ1-2,CSVAGDKYGYTF,TGCAGCGTTGCGGGGGACAAATATGGCTACACCTTC
NA,NA,TRBV7-9,TRBJ1-2,CASSLKEGVYGYTF,TGTGCCAGCAGCTTAAAAGAGGGAGTCTATGGCTACACCTTC
TRBD2,NA,TRBV7-8,TRBJ2-7,CASSLTSGSLSLPYEQYF,TGTGCCAGCAGCTTGACTAGCGGGAGCCTGTCGCTGCCCTACGAGCAGTACTTC
NA,few,TRBV18,TRBJ2-1,CASSPGGHEQFF,TGTGCCAGCTCACCGGGCGGTCATGAGCAGTTCTTC
TRBD1,NA,TRBV5-4,TRBJ1-2,CASSPGQGAPRYGYTF,TGTGCCAGCAGCCCCGGACAGGGGGCGCCTCGGTATGGCTACACCTTC
TRBD2,NA,TRBV3-1/TRBV3-2,TRBJ2-7,CASCGGTSGRQILHF,TGTGCCAGCTGCGGGGGGACTAGCGGGAGACAAATACTACATTTC
TRBD2,NA,TRBV12-3/TRBV12-4,TRBJ2-1,CASSFAGRVFF,TGTGCCAGCAGTTTCGCCGGGAGGGTTTTCTTC
NA,NA,TRBV27,TRBJ1-2,CASSLGQNYGYTF,TGTGCCAGCAGTCTAGGGCAAAACTATGGCTACACCTTC
NA,NA,TRBV2,TRBJ2-1,CASRAGSYEQFF,TGTGCCAGCAGGGCAGGGAGTTACGAGCAGTTCTTC
NA,NA,TRBV11-2,TRBJ2-1,CASSYRVYNEQFF,TGTGCCAGCAGCTATCGGGTTTACAATGAGCAGTTCTTC
NA,NA,TRBV9,TRBJ1-6,CASSVAGNNSPLHF,TGTGCCAGCAGCGTAGCAGGGAATAATTCACCCCTCCACTTT
TRBD2,NA,TRBV2,TRBJ2-2,CASSLAGGGTGELFF,TGTGCCAGCAGCCTAGCGGGAGGGGGGACCGGGGAGCTGTTTTTT
TRBD1,NA,TRBV19,TRBJ1-1,CASLTYRGPNTEAFF,TGTGCCAGTCTGACGTACAGGGGACCGAACACTGAAGCTTTCTTT
NA,once,TRBV14,TRBJ1-3,CASSQVPHTIYF,TGTGCCAGCAGCCAAGTTCCGCACACCATATATTTT
NA,NA,TRBV3-1/TRBV3-2,TRBJ1-1,CASSQSGRENTEAFF,TGTGCCAGCAGCCAATCCGGGAGGGAGAACACTGAAGCTTTCTTT
TRBD1,NA,TRBV5-1,TRBJ1-1,CASSLEGTGSNTEAFF,TGCGCCAGCAGCTTGGAGGGGACAGGGTCAAACACTGAAGCTTTCTTT
TRBD1,NA,TRBV3-1/TRBV3-2,TRBJ2-1,CASSQVRAGGNINEQFF,TGTGCCAGCAGCCAAGTCCGGGCAGGGGGCAATATCAATGAGCAGTTCTTC